Described below is a single T cell receptor beta chain sequence and its context. The antigen remains undetermined. Each CDR3 protein gets one entry after TCRdb re-called the 5' RACE reads with MiXCR. The sample yields about 660,000 distinct CDR3 sequences, around 8.6% seen once. This CDR3 contains 13 residues. Germline loops: CDR1 KGHDR, CDR2 SFDVKD. The V gene lost 7 bases and the J gene lost 0 bases, with 6 bases spanning the gap. This sample is part of a study of identical twins. Study outcomes and limitations: The study based its conclusions on cross-sectional statistical analysis and did not follow the same donors. Where out-of-frame alpha sequences were twin-shared, they showed excess low generation probability. Invariant MAIT and iNKT cells could partly confound zero-insertion analyses.

In addition, the sample was reused for a study of yellow fever vaccine responses in identical twins. This second report adds: Twins' vaccine T cell responses reportedly seemed partly convergent and partly personalized.

The chain couples TRBV24-1 to TRBJ2-1, with unresolved D. The clonotype originates from a woman younger than 30 in good health. The sample consisted of PBMCs. CDR3: CATRESSYNEQFF. Written as DNA, the CDR3 is TGTGCCACCAGGGAGAGCTCCTACAATGAGCAGTTCTTC.